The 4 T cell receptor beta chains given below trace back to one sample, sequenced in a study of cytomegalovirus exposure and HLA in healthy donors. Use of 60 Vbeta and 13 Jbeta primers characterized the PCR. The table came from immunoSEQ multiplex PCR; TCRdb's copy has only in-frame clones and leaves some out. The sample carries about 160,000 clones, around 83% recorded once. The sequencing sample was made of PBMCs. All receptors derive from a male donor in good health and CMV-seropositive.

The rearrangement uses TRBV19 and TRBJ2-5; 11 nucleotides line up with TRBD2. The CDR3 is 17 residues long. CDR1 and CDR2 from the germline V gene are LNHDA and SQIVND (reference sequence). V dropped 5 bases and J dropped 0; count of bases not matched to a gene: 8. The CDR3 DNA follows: TGTGCCAGTAGTCCAGAGGGACTAGCGGAGCACCAAGAGACCCAGTACTTC. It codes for CASSPEGLAEHQETQYF.

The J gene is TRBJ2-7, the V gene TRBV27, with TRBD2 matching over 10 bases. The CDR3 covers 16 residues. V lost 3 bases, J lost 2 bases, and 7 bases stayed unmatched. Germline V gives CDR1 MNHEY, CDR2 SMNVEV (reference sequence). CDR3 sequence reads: CASSFRSGGPTYEQYF. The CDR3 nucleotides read TGTGCCAGCAGTTTTCGTAGCGGGGGGCCTACCTACGAGCAGTACTTC.

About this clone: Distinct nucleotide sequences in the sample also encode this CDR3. The CDR3 coding sequence is TGTGCCTGGAGCCGAGGCGGGAGCACAGATACGCAGTATTTT. This gives the protein CAWSRGGSTDTQYF. The chain is built from TRBV30 and TRBJ2-3, with a possible D match to TRBD2 (5 bases). The CDR3 covers 14 residues. V was shortened by 3 bases and J by 0 bases, with 10 bases between the two germline ends. The germline V gene has CDR1 GTSNPN and CDR2 SVGIG (reference sequence).

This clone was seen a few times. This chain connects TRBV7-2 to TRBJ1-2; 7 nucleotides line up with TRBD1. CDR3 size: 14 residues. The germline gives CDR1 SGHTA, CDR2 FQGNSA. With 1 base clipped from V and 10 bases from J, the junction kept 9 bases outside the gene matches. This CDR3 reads CASSLGGQPQDYTF. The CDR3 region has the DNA TGTGCCAGCAGCTTAGGGGGACAGCCCCAGGACTACACCTTC.